This T cell receptor beta chain comes out of a study of blood T cells in healthy people across ages. Study-level results: A roughly linear age-dependent decrease characterized TCR beta diversity per million T cells. What prevented conclusive comparison of naive and antigen-experienced cells was that PBMCs were unsorted.

A second PCR of 7 to 11 cycles used a sample-barcoded 5' primer and a J-beta primer mix. One entry per CDR3 protein, called by TCRdb with MiXCR from the 5' RACE reads. This table has about 900,000 distinct CDR3 sequences, 40% to 60% appearing once. Regarding this clonotype: Its antigen remains unidentified.

J gave up 0 bases and V 8 bases, and 9 bases lay outside the gene matches. The CDR3 contains 15 residues. Germline CDR1 is MDHEN and CDR2 is SYDVKM. The study isolated at least 7 million PBMCs from each sample. The origin of this receptor is a man aged 30 to 39 in good health. Sequenced input: blood. The chain employs TRBV28 and TRBJ2-7; 8 nucleotides match TRBD1. CDR3 amino acids: CASVPRGQASYEQYF. DNA of the CDR3: TGTGCCAGCGTCCCTAGGGGACAGGCCTCCTACGAGCAGTACTTC.